This T cell receptor (beta chain) was identified in a study of shared clonotypes between healthy human individuals. Generated by immunoSEQ multiplex PCR, the TCRdb table keeps only in-frame clones and is missing some. The sample has around 2.3 million clones; more than 90% are singletons. Trimming took 1 base from V and 5 from J, leaving 17 bases between them. The CDR3 is 16 residues long. Per germline, CDR1 MGHRA and CDR2 YSYEKL. The V gene is TRBV4-1, the J gene TRBJ1-2; a possible D gene is TRBD1 (5 bases). This TCR was recovered from a man younger than 30 in good health. The sample comprised naive CD4+ T cells sorted from blood. Noted subset: CD45RA+ positively selected. The CDR3 here is CASSQVGLGPVYGYTF. The CDR3 DNA reads TGCGCCAGCAGCCAAGTCGGCTTGGGACCGGTATATGGCTACACCTTC.